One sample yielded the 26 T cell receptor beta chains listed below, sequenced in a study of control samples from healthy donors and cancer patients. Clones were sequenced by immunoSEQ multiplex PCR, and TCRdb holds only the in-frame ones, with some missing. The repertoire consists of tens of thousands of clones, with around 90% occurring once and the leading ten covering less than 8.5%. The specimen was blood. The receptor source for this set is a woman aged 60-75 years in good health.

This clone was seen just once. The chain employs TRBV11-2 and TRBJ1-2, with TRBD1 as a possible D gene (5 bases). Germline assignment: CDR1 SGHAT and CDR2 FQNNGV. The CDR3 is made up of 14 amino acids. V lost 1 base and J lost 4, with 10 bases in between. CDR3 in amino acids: CASSLGGTSYGYTF. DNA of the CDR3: TGTGCCAGCAGCTTAGGAGGGACGAGCTATGGCTACACCTTC.

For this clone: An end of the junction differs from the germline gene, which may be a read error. The CDR3 DNA follows: TGTGCCAGCAGCCTAACAGGGGGCACCGGGGAGCTGTTTTTT. This codes for CASSLTGGTGELFF. V is TRBV7-3 and J is TRBJ2-2; 8 nucleotides line up with TRBD1. From germline, CDR1 is SGHTA and CDR2 FQGTGA. There are 14 residues in the CDR3.

CDR3 loop: CASSFSTNTEAFF. The CDR3 coding sequence is TGTGCCAGCAGCTTTTCCACGAACACTGAAGCTTTCTTT. This chain connects TRBV7-8 to TRBJ1-1; D unresolved. Trimming removed 3 bases at V and 1 base at J, with 6 bases between. The CDR3 sequence is 13 residues long. Per germline, CDR1 SGHVS and CDR2 FQNEAQ.

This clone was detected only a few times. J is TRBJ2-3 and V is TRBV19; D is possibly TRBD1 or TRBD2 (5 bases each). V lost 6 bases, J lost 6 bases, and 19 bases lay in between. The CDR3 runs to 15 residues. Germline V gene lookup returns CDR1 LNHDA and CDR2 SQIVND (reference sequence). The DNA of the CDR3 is TGTGCCAGTAGGGGGGTAGCGCAACCCGGGGATACGCAGTATTTT. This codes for CASRGVAQPGDTQYF.

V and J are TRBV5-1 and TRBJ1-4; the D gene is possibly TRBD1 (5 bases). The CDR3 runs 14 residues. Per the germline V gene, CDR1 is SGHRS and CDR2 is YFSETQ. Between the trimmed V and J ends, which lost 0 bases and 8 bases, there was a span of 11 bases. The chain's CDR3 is CASSLAGEREKLFF. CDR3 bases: TGCGCCAGCAGCTTGGCGGGGGAGAGGGAAAAACTGTTTTTT.

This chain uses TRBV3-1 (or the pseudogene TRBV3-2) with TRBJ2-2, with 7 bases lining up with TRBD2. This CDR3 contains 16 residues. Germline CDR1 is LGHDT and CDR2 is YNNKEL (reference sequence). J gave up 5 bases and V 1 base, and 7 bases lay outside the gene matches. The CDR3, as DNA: TGTGCCAGCAGCCAAGCGAATGGGGGGGTGACCGGGGAGCTGTTTTTT. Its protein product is CASSQANGGVTGELFF.

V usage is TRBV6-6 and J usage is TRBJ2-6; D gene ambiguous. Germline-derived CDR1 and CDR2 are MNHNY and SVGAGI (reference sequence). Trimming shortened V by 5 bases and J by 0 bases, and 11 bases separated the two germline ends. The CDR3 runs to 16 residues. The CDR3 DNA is TGTGCCAGCAGTCTCACGTGGGACTCTGGGGCCAACGTCCTGACTTTC. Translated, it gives CASSLTWDSGANVLTF.

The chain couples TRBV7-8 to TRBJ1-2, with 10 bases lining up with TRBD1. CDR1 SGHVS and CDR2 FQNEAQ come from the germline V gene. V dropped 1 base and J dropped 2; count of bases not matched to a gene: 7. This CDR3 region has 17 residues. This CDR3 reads CASSLDGDRGVNYGYTF. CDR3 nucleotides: TGTGCCAGCAGCTTAGATGGGGACAGGGGTGTGAACTATGGCTACACCTTC.

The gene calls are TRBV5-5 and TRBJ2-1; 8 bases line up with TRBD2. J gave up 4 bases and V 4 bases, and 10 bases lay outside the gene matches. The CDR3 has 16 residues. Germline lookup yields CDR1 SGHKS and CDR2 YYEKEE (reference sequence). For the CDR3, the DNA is TGTGCCAGCAGCACCTCCCCTAGCGGGCTGTACAATGAGCAGTTCTTC. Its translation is CASSTSPSGLYNEQFF.

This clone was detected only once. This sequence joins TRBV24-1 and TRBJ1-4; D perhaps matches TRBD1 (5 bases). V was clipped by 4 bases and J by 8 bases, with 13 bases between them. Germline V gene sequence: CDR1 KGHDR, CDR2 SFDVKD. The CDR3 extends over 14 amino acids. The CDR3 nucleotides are TGTGCCACCAGTGAAACCGGGGCCGGAGAAAAACTGTTTTTT. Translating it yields CATSETGAGEKLFF.

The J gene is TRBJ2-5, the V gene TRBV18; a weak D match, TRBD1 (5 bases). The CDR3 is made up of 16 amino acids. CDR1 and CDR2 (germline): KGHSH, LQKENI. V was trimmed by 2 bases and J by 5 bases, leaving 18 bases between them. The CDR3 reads CASSPSIGQGGETQYF. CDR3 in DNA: TGTGCCAGCTCACCATCGATAGGTCAGGGCGGTGAGACCCAGTACTTC. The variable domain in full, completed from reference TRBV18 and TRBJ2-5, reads NAGVMQNPRHLVRRRGQEARLRCSPMKGHSHVYWYRQLPEEGLKFMVYLQKENIIDESGMPKERFSAEFPKEGPSILRIQQVVRGDSAAYFCASSPSIGQGGETQYFGPGTRLLVL.

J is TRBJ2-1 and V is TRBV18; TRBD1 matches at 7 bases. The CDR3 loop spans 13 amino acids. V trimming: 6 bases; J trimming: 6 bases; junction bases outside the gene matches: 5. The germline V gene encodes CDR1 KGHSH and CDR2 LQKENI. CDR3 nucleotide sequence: TGTGCCAGCTCTCTTGACAGGGTCAATGAGCAGTTCTTC. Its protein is CASSLDRVNEQFF. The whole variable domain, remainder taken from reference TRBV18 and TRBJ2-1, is NAGVMQNPRHLVRRRGQEARLRCSPMKGHSHVYWYRQLPEEGLKFMVYLQKENIIDESGMPKERFSAEFPKEGPSILRIQQVVRGDSAAYFCASSLDRVNEQFFGPGTRLTVL.

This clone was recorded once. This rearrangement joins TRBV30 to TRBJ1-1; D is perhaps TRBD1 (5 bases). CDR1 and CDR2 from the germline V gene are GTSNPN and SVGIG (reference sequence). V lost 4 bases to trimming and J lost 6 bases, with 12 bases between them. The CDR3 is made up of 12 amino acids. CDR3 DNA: TGTGCCTGGACAGACAGCCAACCTGAAGCTTTCTTT. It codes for CAWTDSQPEAFF. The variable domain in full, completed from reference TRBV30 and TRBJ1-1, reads SQTIHQWPATLVQPVGSPLSLECTVEGTSNPNLYWYRQAAGRGLQLLFYSVGIGQISSEVPQNLSASRPQDRQFILSSKKLLLSDSGFYLCAWTDSQPEAFFGQGTRLTVV.

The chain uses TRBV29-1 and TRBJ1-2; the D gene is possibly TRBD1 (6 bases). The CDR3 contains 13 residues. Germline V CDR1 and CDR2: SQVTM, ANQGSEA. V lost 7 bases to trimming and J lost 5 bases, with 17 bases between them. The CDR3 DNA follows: TGCAGCGCCCAGACTCAGGGGAAGTATGGCTACACCTTC. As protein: CSAQTQGKYGYTF. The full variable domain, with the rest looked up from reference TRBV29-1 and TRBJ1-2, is SAVISQKPSRDICQRGTSLTIQCQVDSQVTMMFWYRQQPGQSLTLIATANQGSEATYESGFVIDKFPISRPNLTFSTLTVSNMSPEDSSIYLCSAQTQGKYGYTFGSGTRLTVV.

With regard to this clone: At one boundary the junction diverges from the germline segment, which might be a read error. CDR3 region: CASSPGQGSTIYF. CDR3 nucleotides: TGTGCCAGCTCACCTGGACAGGGAAGCACCATATATTTT. This sequence joins TRBV18 and TRBJ1-3, with TRBD1 identical over 8 bases. Germline V gene data show CDR1 as KGHSH and CDR2 as LQKENI. The CDR3 length is 13 residues. Filled out from reference TRBV18 and TRBJ1-3, the complete variable domain reads NAGVMQNPRHLVRRRGQEARLRCSPMKGHSHVYWYRQLPEEGLKFMVYLQKENIIDESGMPKERFSAEFPKEGPSILRIQQVVRGDSAAYFCASSPGQGSTIYFGEGSWLTVV.

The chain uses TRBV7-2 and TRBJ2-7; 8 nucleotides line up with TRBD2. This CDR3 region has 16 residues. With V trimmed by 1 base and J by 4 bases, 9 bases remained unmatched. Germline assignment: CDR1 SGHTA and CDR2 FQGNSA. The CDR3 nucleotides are TGTGCCAGCAGCTTAGTGGGTAGCGGGGCGGGTTACGAGCAGTACTTC. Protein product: CASSLVGSGAGYEQYF.

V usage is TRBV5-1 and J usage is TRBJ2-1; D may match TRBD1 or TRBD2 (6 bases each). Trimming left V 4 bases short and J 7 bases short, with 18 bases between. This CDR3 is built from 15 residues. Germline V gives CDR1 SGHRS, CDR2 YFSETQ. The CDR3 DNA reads TGCGCCAGCAGCGCGCCCGGGGGCGCGGTTAATGAGCAGTTCTTC. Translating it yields CASSAPGGAVNEQFF.

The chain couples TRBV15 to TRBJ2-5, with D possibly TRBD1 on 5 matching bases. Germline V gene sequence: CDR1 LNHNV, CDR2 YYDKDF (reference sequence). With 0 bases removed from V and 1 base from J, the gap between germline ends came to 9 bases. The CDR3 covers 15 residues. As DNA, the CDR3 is TGTGCCACCAGCAGAGATCGGACAACCCAAGAGACCCAGTACTTC. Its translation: CATSRDRTTQETQYF.

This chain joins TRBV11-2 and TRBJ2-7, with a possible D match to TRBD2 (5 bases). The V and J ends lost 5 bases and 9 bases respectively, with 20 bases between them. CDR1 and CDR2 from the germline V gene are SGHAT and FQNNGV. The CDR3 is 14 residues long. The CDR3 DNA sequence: TGTGCCAGCAGCCAAGGAGGCCAAGTCTTGGTGCAGTACTTC. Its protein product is CASSQGGQVLVQYF.

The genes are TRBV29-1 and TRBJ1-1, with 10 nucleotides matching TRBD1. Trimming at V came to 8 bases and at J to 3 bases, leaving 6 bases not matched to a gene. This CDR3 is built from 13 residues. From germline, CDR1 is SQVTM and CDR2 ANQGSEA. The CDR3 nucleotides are TGCAGCACAAGACAGGGGGCGGACACTGAAGCTTTCTTT. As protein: CSTRQGADTEAFF.

In DNA, the CDR3 is TGTGCCAGCAGCTTTCTACCCGGGAGAGACTACAATGAGCAGTTCTTC. Translation: CASSFLPGRDYNEQFF. The chain has TRBV5-6 and TRBJ2-1; possible D gene TRBD2, 6 bases. With 2 bases removed from V and 3 bases from J, the gap between germline ends came to 15 bases. Germline V gives CDR1 SGHDT, CDR2 YYEEEE. The CDR3 consists of 16 residues.

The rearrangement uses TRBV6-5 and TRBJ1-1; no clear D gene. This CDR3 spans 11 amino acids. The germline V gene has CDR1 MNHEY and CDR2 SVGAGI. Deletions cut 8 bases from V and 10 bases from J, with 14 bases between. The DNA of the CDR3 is TGTGCCAGCTCGGTGGGAGTCCTAGCTTTCTTT. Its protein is CASSVGVLAFF.

CDR3 sequence reads: CASSPRSAANYGYTF. The CDR3 coding sequence is TGTGCCAGCAGCCCCAGGTCTGCGGCTAACTATGGCTACACCTTC. V usage is TRBV6-5 and J usage is TRBJ1-2; no clear D gene. CDR3 length: 15 amino acids. Trimming left V 6 bases short and J 0 bases short, with 14 bases between. The germline gives CDR1 MNHEY, CDR2 SVGAGI.

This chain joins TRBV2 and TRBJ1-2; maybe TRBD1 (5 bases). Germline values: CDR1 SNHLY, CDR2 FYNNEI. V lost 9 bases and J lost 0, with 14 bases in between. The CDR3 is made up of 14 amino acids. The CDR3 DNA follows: TGTGCCAGTAGACCGGGGGGAGCTAACTATGGCTACACCTTC. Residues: CASRPGGANYGYTF.

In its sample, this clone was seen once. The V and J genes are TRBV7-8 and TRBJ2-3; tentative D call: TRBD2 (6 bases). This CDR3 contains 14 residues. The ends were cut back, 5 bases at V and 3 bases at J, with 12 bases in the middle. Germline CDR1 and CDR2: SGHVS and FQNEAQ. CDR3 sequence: CASSRGRKTDTQYF. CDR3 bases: TGTGCCAGCAGCCGGGGGAGGAAGACAGATACGCAGTATTTT.

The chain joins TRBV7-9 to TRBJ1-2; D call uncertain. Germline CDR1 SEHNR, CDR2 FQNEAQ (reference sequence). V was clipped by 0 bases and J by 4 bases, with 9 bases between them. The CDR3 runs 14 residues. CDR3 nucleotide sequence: TGTGCCAGCAGCTTAGCAGGGCGGTCCTATGGCTACACCTTC. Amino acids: CASSLAGRSYGYTF.